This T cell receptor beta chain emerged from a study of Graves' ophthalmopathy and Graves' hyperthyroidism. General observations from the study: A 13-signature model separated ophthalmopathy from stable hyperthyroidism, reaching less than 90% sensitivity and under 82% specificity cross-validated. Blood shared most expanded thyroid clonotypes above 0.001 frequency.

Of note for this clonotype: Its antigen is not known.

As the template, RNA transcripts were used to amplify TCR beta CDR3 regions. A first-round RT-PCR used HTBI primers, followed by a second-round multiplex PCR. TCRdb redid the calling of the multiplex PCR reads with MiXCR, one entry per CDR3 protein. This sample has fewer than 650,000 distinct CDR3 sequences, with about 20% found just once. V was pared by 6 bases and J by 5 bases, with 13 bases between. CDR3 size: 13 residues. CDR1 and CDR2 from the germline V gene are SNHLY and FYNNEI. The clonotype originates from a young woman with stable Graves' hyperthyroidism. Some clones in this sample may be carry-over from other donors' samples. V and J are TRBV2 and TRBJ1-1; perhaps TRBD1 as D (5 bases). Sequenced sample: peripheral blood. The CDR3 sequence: CASRVRVGTEAFF. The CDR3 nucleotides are TGTGCCAGCAGGGTCAGGGTTGGAACTGAAGCTTTCTTT.